This TCR beta chain was observed in a study of technical replicates of blood from a handful of donors. This clone appeared a single time. Germline V gene lookup returns CDR1 SEHNR and CDR2 FQNEAQ (reference sequence). The CDR3 contains 16 residues. Trimming at V came to 5 bases and at J to 2 bases, leaving 12 bases not matched to a gene. Produced via immunoSEQ multiplex PCR; TCRdb's table is partial and in-frame only. The data contain 70,000 to 75,000 clones, approximately 95% of them singletons. The TCR originated in a human donor in good health. Sequencing was carried out using T cells isolated from PBMCs. This sequence joins TRBV7-9 and TRBJ2-7; TRBD1 aligns across 7 bases. CDR3 in amino acids: CASSVDQGVVTYEQYF. DNA for the CDR3: TGTGCCAGCAGCGTAGACCAGGGGGTGGTTACCTACGAGCAGTACTTC.